One sample yielded the 14 T cell receptor beta chains listed below, sequenced in a study of early T cells in non-severe SARS-CoV-2 infection. One entry per CDR3 protein, called by TCRdb with MiXCR from the 5' RACE reads. The data hold about 87,000 distinct CDR3 sequences, with 11% to 15% observed a single time. The sample was whole blood. Source of these receptors: an adult who was a healthcare worker with PCR-confirmed SARS-CoV-2 infection or an uninfected control (not recorded which).

This clonotype came up many times. V is TRBV6-2 or TRBV6-3 and J is TRBJ1-6; 7 bases fit TRBD1. Germline CDR1 MNHEY, CDR2 SVGEGT. V lost 1 base, J lost 3 bases, and 6 bases stayed unmatched. The CDR3 is 17 amino acids. CDR3 sequence: CASSYLGQRNYNSPLHF. DNA of the CDR3: TGTGCCAGCAGTTACTTGGGACAGCGGAACTATAATTCACCCCTCCACTTT.

The sample holds a few counts of this clonotype. The V call is TRBV12-5, the J call TRBJ2-1; D ambiguous. This CDR3 is built from 13 residues. V was shortened by 5 bases and J by 8 bases, with 13 bases between the two germline ends. Germline-derived CDR1 and CDR2 are LGHNT and FRNRAP. For the CDR3, the DNA is TGTGCTAGTGGTGTCTCAGCTGTGGATGAGCAGTTCTTC. Its translation: CASGVSAVDEQFF.

Worth noting for this clonotype: At one of its ends the junction is not consistent with the germline gene, which may arise from a read error. J is TRBJ1-1 and V is TRBV2; possible D gene TRBD1, 6 bases. Looked up from germline, CDR1 is SNHLY and CDR2 is FYNNEI. The CDR3 spans 12 residues. CDR3 bases: TGTGCCAGCAGAGAAGAACAGGGCCGGGCTTTCTTT. Translation gives CASREEQGRAFF.

The V call is TRBV6-4, the J call TRBJ2-1, with a weak D call TRBD1 (6 bases). CDR1 is MRHNA and CDR2 is SNTAGT in the germline V gene. This CDR3 is 16 amino acids long. V gave up 2 bases and J gave up 8 bases, with 19 bases separating them. The CDR3: CASSDAGTPKKDEQFF. In nucleotides, the CDR3 is TGTGCCAGCAGTGACGCCGGGACACCTAAAAAAGATGAGCAGTTCTTC.

This clonotype was observed a handful of times. CDR3 in DNA: TGTGCCAGCAGTTTTGCCCAGCGGAAGTACTTC. Its protein product is CASSFAQRKYF. The chain employs TRBV28 and TRBJ2-5; the D gene is possibly TRBD2 (5 bases). There are 11 residues in the CDR3. V gave up 3 bases and J gave up 12 bases, with 11 bases separating them. The V gene's germline CDR1 is MDHEN and CDR2 SYDVKM.

This clonotype was counted ten times or more. V and J are TRBV12-3 or TRBV12-4 and TRBJ1-5, with TRBD1 matching 9 bases. This CDR3 has 15 residues. V dropped 4 bases and J dropped 3; count of bases not matched to a gene: 4. The CDR3 region has the DNA TGTGCCAGCAGTTCCGGGACAGGGTTCAATCAGCCCCAGCATTTT. It yields the protein CASSSGTGFNQPQHF.

This clonotype was observed many times. This chain joins TRBV18 and TRBJ2-5, with D perhaps matching TRBD1 (5 bases). The CDR3 is 14 amino acids. Germline CDR1 reads KGHSH; CDR2 reads LQKENI. V gave up 2 bases and J gave up 3 bases, with 10 bases separating them. The CDR3 bases are TGTGCCAGCTCACCAGGGGCCAGAGAAGAGACCCAGTACTTC. Protein product: CASSPGAREETQYF.

This clonotype was detected ten times or more. The rearrangement links TRBV5-1 to TRBJ2-3; D is possibly TRBD1 (5 bases). V lost 4 bases and J lost 4, with 10 bases in between. The germline V gene encodes CDR1 SGHRS and CDR2 YFSETQ. The CDR3 consists of 13 residues. CDR3 coding DNA: TGCGCCAGCAGCCGGCGACAGCCAGATACGCAGTATTTT. Its translation: CASSRRQPDTQYF.

This clonotype was recorded at least ten times. The chain has TRBV28 and TRBJ2-2; 10 nucleotides align to TRBD2. Trimming took 5 bases from V and 0 from J; bases not matched to a gene: 0. This CDR3 is 15 amino acids long. CDR1 and CDR2 from the germline V gene are MDHEN and SYDVKM. The CDR3 nucleotides read TGTGCCAGCAGTCTAGCGGGGGCGAACACCGGGGAGCTGTTTTTT. It codes for CASSLAGANTGELFF.

The J gene is TRBJ1-2, the V gene TRBV30, with a weak D call TRBD1 (5 bases). The CDR3 runs 11 residues. CDR1 is GTSNPN, CDR2 SVGIG, per germline (reference sequence). V gave up 3 bases and J gave up 9 bases, with 11 bases separating them. The CDR3 bases are TGTGCCTGGAGCTCCAGGGCGAGCTACACCTTC. Translation: CAWSSRASYTF.

The rearrangement joins TRBV3-1 to TRBJ2-1; D remains unclear. V was trimmed by 1 base and J by 5 bases, leaving 3 bases between them. The CDR3 runs to 12 residues. The V gene's germline CDR1 is LGHDT and CDR2 YNNKEL (reference sequence). The CDR3 reads CASSQANNEQFF. DNA of the CDR3: TGTGCCAGCAGCCAAGCCAACAATGAGCAGTTCTTC.

The V gene is TRBV10-3, the J gene TRBJ2-7; 9 nucleotides align to TRBD2. V lost 5 bases, J lost 1 base, and 3 bases stayed unmatched. Per germline, CDR1 ENHRY and CDR2 SYGVKD. The CDR3 has 14 residues. The CDR3: CAISTTSGSYEQYF. As DNA, the CDR3 is TGTGCCATCAGTACAACTAGCGGGTCCTACGAGCAGTACTTC.

This chain joins TRBV12-3 or TRBV12-4 and TRBJ2-5, with TRBD2 matching over 9 bases. CDR3 length: 13 residues. V shed 6 bases and J 5 bases; nucleotides not matched to a gene: 4. The CDR3 loop reads CASSLLAGETQYF. CDR3 nucleotides: TGTGCCAGCAGCCTTCTAGCGGGGGAGACCCAGTACTTC.

This chain joins TRBV9 and TRBJ2-7; either TRBD1 or TRBD2 may supply D (6 bases each). Between the trimmed V and J ends, which lost 4 bases and 5 bases, there was a span of 13 bases. Germline values: CDR1 SGDLS, CDR2 YYNGEE. The CDR3 is 13 residues long. The CDR3: CASSLWGADEQYF. As DNA, the CDR3 is TGTGCCAGCAGCCTGTGGGGGGCTGACGAGCAGTACTTC.